This record covers a single T cell receptor (beta chain). No antigen is known for it. The record originates from a study of T cell responses to AZD1222 COVID-19 vaccine. Study-level results: Sampling that yielded the repertoires occurred only after the peak T cell response. A mostly white British donor set with more females was recruited, and clonal diversity was possibly underestimated. Spike regions recognized by vaccine-associated CD4 TCRs spanned the protein, led by 160-218 and 743-854.

This table comes from immunoSEQ multiplex PCR, and its TCRdb copy is limited to in-frame clones, with some not included. The data contain 150,000 to 200,000 clones, around 92% of them singletons. The CDR3 has 15 residues. Trimming shortened V by 4 bases and J by 5 bases, and 15 bases separated the two germline ends. From germline, CDR1 is MNHEY and CDR2 SVGAGI. The genes are TRBV6-5 and TRBJ2-1; weak D call: TRBD1 (6 bases). Source: peripheral blood, taken 28 days after the second AZD1222 dose. The clonotype was recovered from an adult who received the AZD1222 COVID-19 vaccine. The CDR3 DNA reads TGTGCCAGCAGTTTAACGTCCCCAGGGGACAATGAGCAGTTCTTC. It encodes CASSLTSPGDNEQFF.